The T cell receptor beta chain described here comes from a study of PD-L1 blockade in urothelial cancer. The overall study: Analyses used blood from 3 weeks (second dose) and 6 weeks after treatment start. The study recovered a median of around 130,000 T cells per blood sample.

Profiled with immunoSEQ multiplex PCR; TCRdb holds only in-frame clones, not every one. The profile shows some 48,000 clones, around 85% of them singletons. CDR1 and CDR2 from the germline V gene are MNHEY and SMNVEV (reference sequence). This CDR3 spans 13 amino acids. V shed 6 bases and J shed 5 bases, with 14 bases lying between them. Sample time point: peripheral blood 6 weeks after treatment start. Patients suffered from locally advanced or metastatic urothelial carcinoma. Samples were collected from each patient before treatment and during treatment. Each patient gave between 1 and 8 of them in total.

This sample comprised PBMCs, obtained around atezolizumab (anti-PD-L1) treatment. The source is a man between 60 and 75 years old with urothelial cancer. V and J are TRBV27 and TRBJ2-7, with D possibly TRBD1 on 6 matching bases. The CDR3 DNA reads TGTGCCAGCAGCCAGACAGGTATGAACGAGCAGTACTTC. Translated: CASSQTGMNEQYF.